This T cell receptor beta chain was identified in a study of shared clonotypes between healthy human individuals. Concerning this clone itself: Antigen specificity is unknown.

Notes on the study in general: The study found about 5% of naive CD4 clonotypes shared across four donors. Sampling covered nothing but blood. Tissue TCR repertoires likely differ from those found in blood.

The germline gives CDR1 ENHRY, CDR2 SYGVKD. V was clipped by 3 bases and J by 9 bases; unmatched bases: 7. The CDR3 spans 15 residues. The data were produced by immunoSEQ multiplex PCR, yet TCRdb's version contains in-frame clones alone and is incomplete. The top ten clones hold 1% to 1.3% of a sample with about 2 million clones, about 95% of them seen once. CD45RO-negative CD8 cells positively selected for CCR7 made up the naive population, which excluded terminally differentiated effector memory CD45RA+ cells. The healthy adult donors were HIV-negative and reported no recent acute infections or vaccinations.

The TCR was taken from a man aged 18 to 35 in good health. This chain joins TRBV10-3 and TRBJ1-6; TRBD1 agrees at 8 bases. The material sequenced was naive CD8+ T cells sorted from blood. Here the CDR3 reads CAISDGQGALSPLHF. The CDR3 DNA reads as TGTGCCATCAGTGACGGTCAGGGGGCCCTTTCACCCCTCCACTTT.